This TCR beta chain emerged from a study of monozygotic twins with inflammatory bowel disease. Study findings and constraints: IBD patients shared fewer clonotypes with others than healthy twins, especially with disease activity. Telling apart the different T cell subtypes was not possible. Against healthy co-twins, IBD patients had lower TCRbeta diversity (measured by inverse Simpson).

CDR1 MDHEN and CDR2 SYDVKM come from the germline V gene. The CDR3 is 16 amino acids. As for this clonotype: Its antigen remains unidentified.

Amplification used two nested PCRs: around 17 cycles, then eight to ten cycles, on TCRalpha/TCRbeta cDNA. TCRdb reprocessed the 5' RACE reads; each CDR3 protein has one entry and no DNA is given. The ten top clones account for 7.7%, within a sample of around 210,000 distinct CDR3 sequences. The receptor's source is a human donor with ulcerative colitis or Crohn's disease, or a healthy co-twin of an affected twin (not recorded which). The J gene is TRBJ1-5, the V gene TRBV28; TCRdb proposes TRBD1, but this gene call is untestable without DNA. Specimen: blood. CDR3 sequence: CASSPVGEGANQPQHF. Filled out from reference TRBV28 and TRBJ1-5, the complete variable domain reads DVKVTQSSRYLVKRTGEKVFLECVQDMDHENMFWYRQDPGLGLRLIYFSYDVKMKEKGDIPEGYSVSREKKERFSLILESASTNQTSMYLCASSPVGEGANQPQHFGDGTRLSIL.